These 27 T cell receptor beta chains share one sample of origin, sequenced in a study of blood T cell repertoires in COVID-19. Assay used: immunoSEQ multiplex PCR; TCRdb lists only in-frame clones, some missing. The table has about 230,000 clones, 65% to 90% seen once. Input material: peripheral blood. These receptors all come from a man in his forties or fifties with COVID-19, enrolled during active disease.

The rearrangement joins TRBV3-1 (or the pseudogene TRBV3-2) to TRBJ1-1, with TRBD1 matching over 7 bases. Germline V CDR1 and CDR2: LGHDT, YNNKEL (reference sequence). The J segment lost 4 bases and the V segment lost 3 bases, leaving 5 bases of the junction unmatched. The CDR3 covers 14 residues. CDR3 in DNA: TGTGCCAGCAGCCAGGAGACAGGGACCACTGAAGCTTTCTTT. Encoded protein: CASSQETGTTEAFF.

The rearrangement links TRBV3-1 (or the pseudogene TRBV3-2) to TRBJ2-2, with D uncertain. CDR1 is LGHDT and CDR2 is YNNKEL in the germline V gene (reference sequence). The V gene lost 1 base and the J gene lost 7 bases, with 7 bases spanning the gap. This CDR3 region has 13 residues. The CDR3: CASSQVFGGELFF. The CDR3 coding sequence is TGTGCCAGCAGCCAAGTTTTCGGCGGGGAGCTGTTTTTT.

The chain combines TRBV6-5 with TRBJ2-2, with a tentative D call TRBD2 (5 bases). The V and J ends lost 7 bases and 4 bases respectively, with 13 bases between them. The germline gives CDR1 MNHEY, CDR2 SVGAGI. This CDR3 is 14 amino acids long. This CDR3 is CASNSWAGTGELFF. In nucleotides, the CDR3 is TGTGCCAGCAATAGTTGGGCGGGCACCGGGGAGCTGTTTTTT.

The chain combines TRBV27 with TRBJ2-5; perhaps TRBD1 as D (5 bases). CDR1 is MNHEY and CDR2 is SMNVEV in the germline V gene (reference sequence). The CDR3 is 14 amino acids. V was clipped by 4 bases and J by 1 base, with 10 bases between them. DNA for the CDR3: TGTGCCAGCAGTTCGCGACAGACCCAAGAGACCCAGTACTTC. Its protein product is CASSSRQTQETQYF.

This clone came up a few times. This chain's CDR3 is CASSWTSGGDTDTQYF. The CDR3 DNA sequence: TGTGCCAGCAGCTGGACTAGCGGGGGCGACACAGATACGCAGTATTTT. The gene calls are TRBV7-9 and TRBJ2-3; 13 nucleotides agree with TRBD2. Germline-derived CDR1 and CDR2 are SEHNR and FQNEAQ (reference sequence). The length of the CDR3 is 16 residues. Trimming cost V 4 bases and J 2 bases; bases outside gene matches: 3.

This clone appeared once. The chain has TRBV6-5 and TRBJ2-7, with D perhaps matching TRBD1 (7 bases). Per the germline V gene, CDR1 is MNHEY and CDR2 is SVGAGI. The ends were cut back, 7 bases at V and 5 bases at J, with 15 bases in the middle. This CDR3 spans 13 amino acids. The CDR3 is CASKAGGRNEQYF. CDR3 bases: TGTGCCAGCAAAGCAGGGGGGAGGAACGAGCAGTACTTC.

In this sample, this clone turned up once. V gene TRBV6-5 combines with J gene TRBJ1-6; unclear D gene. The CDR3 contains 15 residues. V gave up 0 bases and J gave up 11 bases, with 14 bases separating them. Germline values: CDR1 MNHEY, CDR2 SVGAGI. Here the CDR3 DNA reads TGTGCCAGCAGTTACTCGGGCAGGCTGGTGGCACCCCTCCACTTT. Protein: CASSYSGRLVAPLHF.

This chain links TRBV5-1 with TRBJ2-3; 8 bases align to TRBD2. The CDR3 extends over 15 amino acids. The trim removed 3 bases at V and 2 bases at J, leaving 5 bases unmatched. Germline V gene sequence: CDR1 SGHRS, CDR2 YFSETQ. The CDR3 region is CASSSTSALTDTQYF. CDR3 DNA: TGCGCCAGCAGCTCGACTAGCGCTCTCACAGATACGCAGTATTTT.

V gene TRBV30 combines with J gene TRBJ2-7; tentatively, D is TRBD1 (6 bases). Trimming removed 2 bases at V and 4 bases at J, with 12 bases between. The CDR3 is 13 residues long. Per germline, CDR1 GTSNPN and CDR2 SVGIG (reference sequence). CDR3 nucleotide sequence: TGTGCCTGGAGTACCCTACAGGGTTACGAGCAGTACTTC. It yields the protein CAWSTLQGYEQYF.

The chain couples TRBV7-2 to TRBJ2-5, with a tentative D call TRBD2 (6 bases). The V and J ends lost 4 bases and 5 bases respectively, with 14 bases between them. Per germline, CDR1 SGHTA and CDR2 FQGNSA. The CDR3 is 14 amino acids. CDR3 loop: CASSSPGRGETQYF. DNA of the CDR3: TGTGCCAGCAGCTCACCGGGCCGGGGGGAGACCCAGTACTTC.

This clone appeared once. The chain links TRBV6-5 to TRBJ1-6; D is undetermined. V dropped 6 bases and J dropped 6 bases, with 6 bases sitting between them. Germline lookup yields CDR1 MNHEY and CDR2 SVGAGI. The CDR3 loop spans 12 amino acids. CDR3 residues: CASRRGNSPLHF. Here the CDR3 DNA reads TGTGCCAGCAGACGGGGTAATTCACCCCTCCACTTT.

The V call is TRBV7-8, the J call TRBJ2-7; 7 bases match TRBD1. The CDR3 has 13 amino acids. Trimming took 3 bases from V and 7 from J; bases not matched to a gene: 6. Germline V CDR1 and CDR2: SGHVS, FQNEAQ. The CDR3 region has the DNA TGTGCCAGCAGCTTGCAAGACAGGGCGGAGCAGTACTTC. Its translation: CASSLQDRAEQYF.

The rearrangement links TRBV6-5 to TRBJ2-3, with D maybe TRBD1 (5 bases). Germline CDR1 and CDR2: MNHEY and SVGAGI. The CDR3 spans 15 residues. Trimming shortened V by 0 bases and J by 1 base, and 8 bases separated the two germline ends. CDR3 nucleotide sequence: TGTGCCAGCAGTTACTCTTTCAGGGGCACAGATACGCAGTATTTT. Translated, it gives CASSYSFRGTDTQYF.

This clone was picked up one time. CDR3 sequence reads: CASSPPGSSGAFF. The CDR3 coding sequence is TGTGCCAGCAGTCCACCCGGGTCATCTGGAGCTTTCTTT. The rearrangement links TRBV28 to TRBJ1-1; D unclear. This CDR3 comprises 13 residues. Germline CDR1 and CDR2: MDHEN and SYDVKM. The V end lost 5 bases, the J end lost 10 bases, and 17 bases lay between the germline ends.

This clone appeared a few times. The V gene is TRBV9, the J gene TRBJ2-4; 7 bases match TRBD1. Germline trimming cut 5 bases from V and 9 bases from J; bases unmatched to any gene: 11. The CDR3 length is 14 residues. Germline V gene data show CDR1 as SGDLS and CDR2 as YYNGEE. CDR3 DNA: TGTGCCAGCAGTAGGGACAGTTCCGTAGGCATTCAGTACTTC. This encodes CASSRDSSVGIQYF.

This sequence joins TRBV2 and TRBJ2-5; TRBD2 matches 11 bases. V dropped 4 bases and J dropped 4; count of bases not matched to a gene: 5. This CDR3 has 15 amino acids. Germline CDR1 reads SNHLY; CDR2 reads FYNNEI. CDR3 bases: TGTGCCAGCAGTGGGGCTAGCGGGGGGCTAGAGACCCAGTACTTC. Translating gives CASSGASGGLETQYF.

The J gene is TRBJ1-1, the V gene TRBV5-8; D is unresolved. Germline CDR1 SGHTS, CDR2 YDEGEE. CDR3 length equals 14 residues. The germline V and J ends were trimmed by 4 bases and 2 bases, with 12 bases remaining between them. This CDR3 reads CASSPLAGNTEAFF. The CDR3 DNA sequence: TGTGCCAGCAGCCCTTTGGCGGGAAACACTGAAGCTTTCTTT.

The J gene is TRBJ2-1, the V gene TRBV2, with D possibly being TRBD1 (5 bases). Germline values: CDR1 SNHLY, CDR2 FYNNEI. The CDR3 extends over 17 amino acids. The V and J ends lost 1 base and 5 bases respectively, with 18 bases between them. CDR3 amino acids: CASSEGLGVVSHNEQFF. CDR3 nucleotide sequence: TGTGCCAGCAGTGAAGGTTTAGGGGTCGTATCTCACAATGAGCAGTTCTTC.

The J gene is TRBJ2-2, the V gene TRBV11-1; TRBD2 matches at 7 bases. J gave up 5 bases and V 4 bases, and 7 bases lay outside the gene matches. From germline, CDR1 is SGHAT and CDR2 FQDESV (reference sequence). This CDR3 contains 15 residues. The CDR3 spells CASSSGGILTGELFF. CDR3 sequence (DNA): TGTGCCAGCAGCTCGGGGGGTATATTGACCGGGGAGCTGTTTTTT.

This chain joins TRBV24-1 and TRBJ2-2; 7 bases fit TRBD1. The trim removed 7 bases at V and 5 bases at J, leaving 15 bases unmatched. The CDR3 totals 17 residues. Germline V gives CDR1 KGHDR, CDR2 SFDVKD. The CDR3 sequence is CATSERPKQGRTGELFF. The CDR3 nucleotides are TGTGCCACCAGCGAAAGACCAAAACAGGGGCGGACCGGGGAGCTGTTTTTT.

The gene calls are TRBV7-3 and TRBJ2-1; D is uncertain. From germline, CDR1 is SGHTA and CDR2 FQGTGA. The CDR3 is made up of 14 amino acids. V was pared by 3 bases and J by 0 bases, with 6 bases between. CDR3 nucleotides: TGTGCCAGCAGCTTGGAGCCCTCCTACAATGAGCAGTTCTTC. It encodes CASSLEPSYNEQFF.

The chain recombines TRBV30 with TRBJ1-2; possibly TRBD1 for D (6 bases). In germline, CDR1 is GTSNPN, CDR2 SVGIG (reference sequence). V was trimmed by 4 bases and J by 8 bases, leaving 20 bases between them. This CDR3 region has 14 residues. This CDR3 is CAWKLPWAGVGYTF. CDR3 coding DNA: TGTGCCTGGAAATTGCCCTGGGCAGGGGTGGGCTACACCTTC.

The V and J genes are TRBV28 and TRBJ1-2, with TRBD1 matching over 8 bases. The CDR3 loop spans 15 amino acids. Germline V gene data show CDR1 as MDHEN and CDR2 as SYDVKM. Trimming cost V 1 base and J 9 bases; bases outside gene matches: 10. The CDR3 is CASSLLAGGAFSYTF. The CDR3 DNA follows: TGTGCCAGCAGTTTATTGGCAGGGGGCGCATTTAGCTACACCTTC.

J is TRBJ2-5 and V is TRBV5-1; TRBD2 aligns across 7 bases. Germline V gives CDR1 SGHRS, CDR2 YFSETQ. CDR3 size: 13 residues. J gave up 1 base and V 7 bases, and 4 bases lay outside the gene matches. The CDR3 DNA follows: TGCGCCAGCCAGGGAGGGGTCCAAGAGACCCAGTACTTC. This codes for CASQGGVQETQYF.

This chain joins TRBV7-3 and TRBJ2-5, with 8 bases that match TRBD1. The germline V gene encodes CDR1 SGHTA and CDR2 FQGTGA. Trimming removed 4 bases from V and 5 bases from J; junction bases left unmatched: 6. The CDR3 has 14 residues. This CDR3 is CASSSRGPGETQYF. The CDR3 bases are TGTGCCAGCAGCTCCAGGGGGCCAGGGGAGACCCAGTACTTC.

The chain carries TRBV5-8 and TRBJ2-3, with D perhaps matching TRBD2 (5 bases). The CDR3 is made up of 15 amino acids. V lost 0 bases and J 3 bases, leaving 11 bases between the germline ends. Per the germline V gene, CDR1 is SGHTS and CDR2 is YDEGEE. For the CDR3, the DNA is TGTGCCAGCAGCTTGGAAGGCTGGAGGACAGATACGCAGTATTTT. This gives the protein CASSLEGWRTDTQYF. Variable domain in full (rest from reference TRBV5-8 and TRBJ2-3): EAGVTQSPTHLIKTRGQQATLRCSPISGHTSVYWYQQALGLGLQFLLWYDEGEERNRGNFPPRFSGRQFPNYSSELNVNALELEDSALYLCASSLEGWRTDTQYFGPGTRLTVL.

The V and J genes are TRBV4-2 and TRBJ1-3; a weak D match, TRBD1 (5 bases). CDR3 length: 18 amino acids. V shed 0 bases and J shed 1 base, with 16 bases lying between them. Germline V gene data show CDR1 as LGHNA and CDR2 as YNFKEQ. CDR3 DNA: TGTGCCAGCAGCCAAGATCTGACGACAGCACTATCTGGAAACACCATATATTTT. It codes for CASSQDLTTALSGNTIYF.